The 30 T cell receptor beta chains reported below all come from one sample, sequenced in a study of T cells in Graves' hyperthyroidism and ophthalmopathy. What was amplified from RNA transcripts were TCR beta CDR3 regions. An initial round of RT-PCR targeting the TCR CDR3 relied on the HTBI primer set. TCRdb processed the multiplex PCR reads anew with MiXCR; each CDR3 protein has one entry. The repertoire holds 350,000 to 400,000 distinct CDR3 sequences, with about 18% as singletons. The sequenced sample consisted of blood. The source of these receptors is a young man with Graves' ophthalmopathy.

There are many counts of this clonotype. The rearrangement joins TRBV5-4 to TRBJ2-1, with TRBD2 as a possible D gene (5 bases). Germline CDR1 SGHNT, CDR2 YYREEE (reference sequence). This CDR3 comprises 15 residues. V was clipped by 4 bases and J by 5 bases, with 16 bases between them. The CDR3 DNA follows: TGTGCCAGCAGCCCCATATTGCGGGCCGACAATGAGCAGTTCTTC. This codes for CASSPILRADNEQFF.

This clonotype was recorded many times. The chain uses TRBV20-1 and TRBJ1-5; no reliable D call. The V gene's germline CDR1 is DFQATT and CDR2 SNEGSKA (reference sequence). V lost 0 bases and J 4 bases, leaving 7 bases between the germline ends. The CDR3 runs to 13 residues. The CDR3 sequence is CSARESGNQPQHF. The CDR3 bases are TGCAGTGCTAGAGAATCTGGAAATCAGCCCCAGCATTTT.

This chain links TRBV7-3 with TRBJ1-2; TRBD1 matches at 10 bases. This CDR3 comprises 14 residues. V lost 6 bases and J lost 7; bases outside the gene matches: 8. CDR1 is SGHTA and CDR2 is FQGTGA in the germline V gene. The CDR3 nucleotides read TGTGCCAGCAGTCCCGACAGGGGGCAAGGTGGCTACACCTTC. It codes for CASSPDRGQGGYTF.

This clonotype was detected once. This chain connects TRBV5-1 to TRBJ2-7; D gene ambiguous. V lost 5 bases to trimming and J lost 1 base, with 10 bases between them. The germline CDR1 and CDR2 sequences are SGHRS and YFSETQ. The CDR3 spans 13 residues. In DNA, the CDR3 is TGCGCCAGCAGTATGTGGTTGTCCTACGAGCAGTACTTC. Its translation: CASSMWLSYEQYF.

This clonotype showed up many times. The genes are TRBV11-1 and TRBJ2-6; maybe TRBD1 (6 bases). The CDR3 is made up of 13 amino acids. Germline V CDR1 and CDR2: SGHAT, FQDESV (reference sequence). V lost 1 base and J 11 bases, leaving 9 bases between the germline ends. CDR3 residues: CASSLESGDVLTF. The CDR3 nucleotides are TGTGCCAGCAGCTTAGAATCAGGGGACGTCCTGACTTTC.

This clonotype was detected many times. The gene calls are TRBV10-3 and TRBJ1-5; perhaps TRBD1 as D (5 bases). Between the trimmed V and J ends, which lost 8 bases and 0 bases, there was a span of 11 bases. Looked up from germline, CDR1 is ENHRY and CDR2 is SYGVKD. There are 14 residues in the CDR3. In DNA, the CDR3 is TGTGCCATCTCCCAGGGAGATAGCAATCAGCCCCAGCATTTT. Protein product: CAISQGDSNQPQHF.

This clonotype was picked up many times. CDR3 residues: CATSDVPDYGYTF. CDR3 DNA sequence: TGTGCCACCAGTGACGTCCCTGACTATGGCTACACCTTC. The chain is built from TRBV24-1 and TRBJ1-2; the D is unclear. The V end lost 4 bases, the J end lost 3 bases, and 8 bases lay between the germline ends. Germline V lookup: CDR1 KGHDR, CDR2 SFDVKD. The length of the CDR3 is 13 residues.

The sample holds many counts of this clonotype. The gene calls are TRBV20-1 and TRBJ1-1; D is uncertain. The germline CDR1 and CDR2 sequences are DFQATT and SNEGSKA (reference sequence). The V and J ends lost 5 bases and 2 bases respectively, with 6 bases between them. The CDR3 covers 11 residues. The CDR3 coding sequence is TGCAGTGCTCAGAGAAACACTGAAGCTTTCTTT. Its protein product is CSAQRNTEAFF.

The rearrangement joins TRBV9 to TRBJ2-3, with 14 positions matching TRBD2. This CDR3 contains 17 residues. Germline lookup yields CDR1 SGDLS and CDR2 YYNGEE. V gave up 0 bases and J gave up 8 bases; unmatched junction bases: 8. This CDR3 is CASSVEGLAGATGTQYF. The CDR3 nucleotides read TGTGCCAGCAGCGTAGAGGGACTAGCGGGGGCCACGGGTACGCAGTATTTT.

The chain combines TRBV27 with TRBJ1-2, with TRBD1 matching over 7 bases. Germline V gives CDR1 MNHEY, CDR2 SMNVEV (reference sequence). V lost 10 bases and J lost 4; bases outside the gene matches: 3. The CDR3 contains 11 residues. Here the CDR3 reads CATAGGYGYTF. As DNA, the CDR3 is TGTGCCACCGCAGGGGGCTATGGCTACACCTTC.

Ten or more counts support this clonotype. CDR3 sequence reads: CASSLTSGGHNEQFF. CDR3 in DNA: TGTGCCAGCAGTTTGACTAGCGGGGGACACAATGAGCAGTTCTTC. The chain combines TRBV6-2 or TRBV6-3 with TRBJ2-1; 12 bases are a match to TRBD2. This CDR3 contains 15 residues. Germline V gives CDR1 MNHEY, CDR2 SVGEGT. With 4 bases clipped from V and 5 bases from J, the junction kept 3 bases outside the gene matches.

This clonotype appeared many times. The chain has TRBV10-3 and TRBJ2-7; no definite D call. CDR1 ENHRY and CDR2 SYGVKD come from the germline V gene. V was cut by 4 bases and J by 5 bases, with 6 bases left in between. The CDR3 is 11 amino acids. Here the CDR3 DNA reads TGTGCCATCAGTGCTGGGGACGAGCAGTACTTC. As protein: CAISAGDEQYF.

V usage is TRBV12-5 and J usage is TRBJ1-3; D is possibly TRBD1 (6 bases). The germline V and J ends were trimmed by 3 bases and 0 bases, with 27 bases remaining between them. Per germline, CDR1 LGHNT and CDR2 FRNRAP. CDR3 length equals 21 residues. CDR3 bases: TGTGCTAGTGGTTTTTTACCCGTCCCGGGACAACTAGCCTTCTCTGGAAACACCATATATTTT. Translation gives CASGFLPVPGQLAFSGNTIYF.

This chain joins TRBV3-1 and TRBJ2-2; TRBD1 aligns across 7 bases. CDR3 size: 18 residues. The V and J ends lost 2 bases and 3 bases, in that order; junction bases with no gene match: 12. Germline V CDR1 and CDR2: LGHDT, YNNKEL (reference sequence). CDR3 residues: CASSQPPQGVLHTGELFF. CDR3 nucleotide sequence: TGTGCCAGCAGCCAACCCCCCCAGGGGGTGCTCCACACCGGGGAGCTGTTTTTT.

As regards this clonotype: One junction end does not reproduce the germline sequence, and a read error may be involved. The V call is TRBV10-2, the J call TRBJ2-1; D is uncertain. CDR3 length equals 14 residues. The germline CDR1 and CDR2 sequences are WSHSY and SAAADI. As DNA, the CDR3 is TGCGCCAGCATCCCAACGACCAAAGCCAATGGGCAGTTCTTC. Its translation is CASIPTTKANGQFF.

This clonotype came up once. This chain uses TRBV11-3 with TRBJ2-1; TRBD1 agrees at 7 bases. The CDR3 consists of 17 residues. Germline V gives CDR1 SGHNT, CDR2 YENEEA. V lost 1 base, J lost 0 bases, and 6 bases stayed unmatched. The CDR3 region has the DNA TGTGCCAGCAGCTTAGCGTCTGCAGGGGGCTCCTACAATGAGCAGTTCTTC. Amino acid sequence: CASSLASAGGSYNEQFF.

The rearrangement uses TRBV19 and TRBJ1-2; a weak D match, TRBD1 (5 bases). CDR3 length: 15 amino acids. V was clipped by 6 bases and J by 7 bases, with 21 bases between them. Germline CDR1 LNHDA, CDR2 SQIVND (reference sequence). The CDR3 DNA follows: TGTGCCAGTAGGGCCGGGGGAGGCGGCTACGGTGGCTACACCTTC. It yields the protein CASRAGGGGYGGYTF.

At least ten counts were recorded for this clonotype. This chain uses TRBV7-6 with TRBJ2-1; the match to TRBD1 covers 9 bases. CDR1 and CDR2 from the germline V gene are SGHVS and FNYEAQ. The junction had 13 bases not matched to a gene; V was cut back by 4 bases and J by 6 bases. This CDR3 has 17 amino acids. The CDR3 sequence: CASSSPSGTGLGNEQFF. CDR3 bases: TGTGCCAGCAGCTCTCCCTCCGGGACAGGGTTGGGCAATGAGCAGTTCTTC.

This chain connects TRBV28 to TRBJ1-4; TRBD1 might be the D (6 bases). Germline V lookup: CDR1 MDHEN, CDR2 SYDVKM. The CDR3 totals 15 residues. Between the trimmed V and J ends, which lost 5 bases and 1 base, there was a span of 11 bases. CDR3 sequence (DNA): TGTGCCAGCAGTGCCGGGGGCCTAACTAATGAAAAACTGTTTTTT. Protein: CASSAGGLTNEKLFF.

This clonotype was detected ten times or more. CDR3 in DNA: TGTGCCAGCAGCCCGGACCCGGGTGAGGGCAACTATGGCTACACCTTC. Translation gives CASSPDPGEGNYGYTF. The chain joins TRBV9 to TRBJ1-2, with D unresolved. V shed 4 bases and J shed 2 bases, with 18 bases lying between them. Germline V gene data show CDR1 as SGDLS and CDR2 as YYNGEE. CDR3 length: 16 amino acids.

This clonotype was detected once. V usage is TRBV6-1 and J usage is TRBJ1-5; D uncertain. CDR3 size: 15 residues. CDR1 MNHNS and CDR2 SASEGT come from the germline V gene. The ends were cut back, 4 bases at V and 4 bases at J, with 14 bases in the middle. The chain's CDR3 is CASSVRAAGNQPQHF. The CDR3 DNA reads TGTGCCAGCAGTGTTAGGGCCGCGGGGAATCAGCCCCAGCATTTT.

About this clonotype: With a much larger clone just one base away, this may be a read error. The CDR3 DNA reads as TGTGCCGGCGGAATTTCGGGAATACTTTCCTACGAGCAGTACTTC. This sequence encodes CAGGISGILSYEQYF. The rearrangement uses TRBV27 and TRBJ2-7, with a tentative D call TRBD2 (5 bases). Trimming removed 11 bases from V and 1 base from J, with 21 bases in between. The CDR3 has 15 amino acids. Per the germline V gene, CDR1 is MNHEY and CDR2 is SMNVEV (reference sequence).

This clonotype was seen ten or more times. The genes are TRBV7-2 and TRBJ1-1; unclear D gene. The germline V and J ends were trimmed by 5 bases and 0 bases, with 10 bases remaining between them. The CDR3 loop spans 14 amino acids. CDR1 SGHTA and CDR2 FQGNSA come from the germline V gene. CDR3 protein: CASSRQTLNTEAFF. CDR3 DNA: TGTGCCAGCAGCCGTCAGACCCTGAACACTGAAGCTTTCTTT. The complete variable domain, with remaining parts taken from reference TRBV7-2 and TRBJ1-1, reads GAGVSQSPSNKVTEKGKDVELRCDPISGHTALYWYRQSLGQGLEFLIYFQGNSAPDKSGLPSDRFSAERTGGSVSTLTIQRTQQEDSAVYLCASSRQTLNTEAFFGQGTRLTVV.

CDR3 loop: CASSSGQGGNSYEQYF. CDR3 nucleotides: TGCGCCAGCAGCTCCGGACAGGGCGGAAACTCCTACGAGCAGTACTTC. J is TRBJ2-7 and V is TRBV5-1, with 8 nucleotides matching TRBD1. Germline lookup yields CDR1 SGHRS and CDR2 YFSETQ. V gave up 3 bases and J gave up 0 bases; unmatched junction bases: 8. This CDR3 has 16 residues.

This clonotype was counted between two and nine times. This chain links TRBV27 with TRBJ2-1; 8 bases agree with TRBD2. V lost 7 bases to trimming and J lost 3 bases; unmatched junction nucleotides: 8. CDR1 MNHEY and CDR2 SMNVEV come from the germline V gene (reference sequence). The CDR3 is made up of 15 amino acids. The CDR3 sequence is CASTSGGVYYNEQFF. For the CDR3, the DNA is TGTGCCAGCACTTCGGGGGGGGTTTACTACAATGAGCAGTTCTTC.

The chain recombines TRBV19 with TRBJ2-7, with a weak D call TRBD2 (6 bases). Germline V gene data show CDR1 as LNHDA and CDR2 as SQIVND (reference sequence). The CDR3 has 14 amino acids. V lost 6 bases and J lost 0, with 12 bases in between. The CDR3 DNA reads as TGTGCCAGTAGGGACTCGGGGGTCTCCTACGAGCAGTACTTC. It specifies CASRDSGVSYEQYF.

The chain recombines TRBV27 with TRBJ2-5; 8 positions match TRBD1. The CDR3 loop spans 14 amino acids. The junction had 10 bases not matched to a gene; V was cut back by 8 bases and J by 5 bases. The germline gives CDR1 MNHEY, CDR2 SMNVEV (reference sequence). In DNA, the CDR3 is TGTGCCAGCCGGGCCTCAGGGGGCACGGAGACCCAGTACTTC. Its translation: CASRASGGTETQYF.

This clonotype has a single count. This may come from a read error, since a much larger clone is one base off. The J gene is TRBJ1-1, the V gene TRBV7-8; D is unresolved. CDR3 length: 16 residues. Germline V lookup: CDR1 SGHVS, CDR2 FQNEAQ. Here the CDR3 reads CTSSLVIAAKNTEAFF. DNA for the CDR3: TGTACCAGCAGCTTAGTGATCGCAGCCAAGAACACTGAAGCTTTCTTT.

This clonotype came up a few times. The rearrangement joins TRBV6-5 to TRBJ1-4; 7 positions agree with TRBD1. Germline CDR1 is MNHEY and CDR2 is SVGAGI. This CDR3 has 14 residues. With 2 bases clipped from V and 8 bases from J, the junction kept 5 bases outside the gene matches. For the CDR3, the DNA is TGTGCCAGCAGTTACCAGGGGGATCGCGAAAAACTGTTTTTT. As protein: CASSYQGDREKLFF.

This chain connects TRBV6-1 to TRBJ2-7; possibly TRBD1 for D (7 bases). Germline assignment: CDR1 MNHNS and CDR2 SASEGT. V dropped 5 bases and J dropped 0 bases, with 20 bases sitting between them. This CDR3 region has 17 residues. The CDR3 reads CASSRQSWRDSSYEQYF. DNA of the CDR3: TGTGCCAGCAGTCGGCAGAGTTGGAGGGACAGCTCCTACGAGCAGTACTTC.